This is a list of T cell receptor beta chains from one sample in a study of Tregs in tolerant kidney transplant recipients. Sequencing was performed with immunoSEQ multiplex PCR; in TCRdb, only in-frame clones are kept and a portion is missing. The table has roughly 250,000 clones, 65% to 85% seen once. What was sequenced was CD4+ T cells from blood. The receptors were sampled from a human donor in good health. The conserved cysteine and the conserved F or W are not part of the CDR3 here. A D gene is named only where the DNA matches it firmly.

d_gene: -; v_gene: TRBV11-3; j_gene: TRBJ1-1; CDR3aa: ASSSRGLDTEAF
d_gene: TRBD2; v_gene: TRBV5-1; j_gene: TRBJ2-5; CDR3aa: ASSGGLQETQY
d_gene: -; v_gene: TRBV4-1; j_gene: TRBJ1-1; CDR3aa: ASSPPAVLIRQAF
d_gene: -; v_gene: TRBV18; j_gene: TRBJ2-1; CDR3aa: ASSPSGRNEQF
d_gene: -; v_gene: TRBV18; j_gene: TRBJ1-5; CDR3aa: ASSPSNQPQH
d_gene: TRBD2; v_gene: TRBV11-2; j_gene: TRBJ2-7; CDR3aa: ASSSHPGTSVEQY
d_gene: TRBD1; v_gene: TRBV29-1; j_gene: TRBJ1-5; CDR3aa: SGTRDRGYSNQPQH
d_gene: -; v_gene: TRBV29-1; j_gene: TRBJ1-1; CDR3aa: SVVPRDTEAF
d_gene: TRBD2; v_gene: TRBV10-3; j_gene: TRBJ2-7; CDR3aa: AISGSSGRDEQY
d_gene: TRBD1; v_gene: TRBV19; j_gene: TRBJ2-7; CDR3aa: ASSNGQGYEQY
d_gene: TRBD1; v_gene: TRBV10-3; j_gene: TRBJ1-2; CDR3aa: AISDDRVYGYT
d_gene: -; v_gene: TRBV4-2; j_gene: TRBJ2-3; CDR3aa: ASSQSHQADTQY
d_gene: -; v_gene: TRBV5-1; j_gene: TRBJ2-5; CDR3aa: ASSIQETQY
d_gene: TRBD1; v_gene: TRBV5-1; j_gene: TRBJ2-3; CDR3aa: ASSMSPGQGGADTQY
d_gene: -; v_gene: TRBV4-1; j_gene: TRBJ1-4; CDR3aa: ASSQGPSRNEKLF
d_gene: -; v_gene: TRBV5-1; j_gene: TRBJ2-3; CDR3aa: ASSPQGAHTDTQY
d_gene: -; v_gene: TRBV6-6; j_gene: TRBJ1-1; CDR3aa: ASTPDGLNTEAF
d_gene: -; v_gene: TRBV6-1; j_gene: TRBJ1-1; CDR3aa: ASSETGQRAF
d_gene: -; v_gene: TRBV30; j_gene: TRBJ1-1; CDR3aa: AWSDRPNTEAF
d_gene: -; v_gene: TRBV19; j_gene: TRBJ1-1; CDR3aa: ASDTGRTEAF
d_gene: -; v_gene: TRBV6-4; j_gene: TRBJ1-1; CDR3aa: ASSDNGNTEAF
d_gene: -; v_gene: TRBV5-1; j_gene: TRBJ1-1; CDR3aa: ASSFRGRGTEAF
d_gene: TRBD2; v_gene: TRBV9; j_gene: TRBJ2-1; CDR3aa: ASSASLAGGRDEQF
d_gene: -; v_gene: TRBV9; j_gene: TRBJ2-3; CDR3aa: ASSAQKGTTDTQY
d_gene: -; v_gene: TRBV2; j_gene: TRBJ2-7; CDR3aa: ASTYLAFSYEQY
d_gene: TRBD1; v_gene: TRBV6-6; j_gene: TRBJ1-2; CDR3aa: ASSDRGDYGYT
d_gene: TRBD1; v_gene: TRBV5-1; j_gene: TRBJ2-7; CDR3aa: ASSLGQGLGEQY
d_gene: TRBD1; v_gene: TRBV18; j_gene: TRBJ1-4; CDR3aa: ASSPTGEDEKLF
d_gene: TRBD1; v_gene: TRBV10-1; j_gene: TRBJ2-7; CDR3aa: ASSESTGTTYEQY
d_gene: TRBD2; v_gene: TRBV2; j_gene: TRBJ2-5; CDR3aa: ASSERRGVWETQY
d_gene: -; v_gene: TRBV25-1; j_gene: TRBJ2-2; CDR3aa: ASRRDNTGELF
d_gene: -; v_gene: TRBV4-1; j_gene: TRBJ1-1; CDR3aa: ASSPRGGHTEAF
d_gene: -; v_gene: TRBV7-9; j_gene: TRBJ1-1; CDR3aa: ASSLALGTEAF
d_gene: TRBD2; v_gene: TRBV19; j_gene: TRBJ2-2; CDR3aa: ASSPKTSAGELF
d_gene: TRBD2; v_gene: TRBV4-1; j_gene: TRBJ2-1; CDR3aa: ASSRTSGGPPYNEQF
d_gene: TRBD1; v_gene: TRBV27; j_gene: TRBJ2-7; CDR3aa: ASSSIGTGGYEQY
d_gene: TRBD1; v_gene: TRBV2; j_gene: TRBJ2-7; CDR3aa: ASSEVGQGHEQY
d_gene: -; v_gene: TRBV29-1; j_gene: TRBJ2-7; CDR3aa: SVARGREQY
d_gene: -; v_gene: TRBV4-2; j_gene: TRBJ2-7; CDR3aa: ASSQSYRDHRPYEQY
d_gene: TRBD2; v_gene: TRBV5-1; j_gene: TRBJ2-2; CDR3aa: ASRTWTSGRADTGELF
d_gene: -; v_gene: TRBV5-1; j_gene: TRBJ2-3; CDR3aa: ASSLAIGRAVADTQY
d_gene: -; v_gene: TRBV19; j_gene: TRBJ2-7; CDR3aa: ASRRANSGEQY
d_gene: TRBD1; v_gene: TRBV7-9; j_gene: TRBJ1-1; CDR3aa: ASSRGQGLSAF
d_gene: TRBD2; v_gene: TRBV4-2; j_gene: TRBJ2-7; CDR3aa: ASSQDMGLASY
d_gene: -; v_gene: TRBV2; j_gene: TRBJ2-5; CDR3aa: ASRKGDLIQETQY
d_gene: -; v_gene: TRBV7-2; j_gene: TRBJ2-7; CDR3aa: ASSRQAPAQY
d_gene: -; v_gene: TRBV6-6; j_gene: TRBJ2-2; CDR3aa: ASEPQDATGELF
d_gene: TRBD1; v_gene: TRBV18; j_gene: TRBJ2-5; CDR3aa: ASSPRPGRGRGETQY
d_gene: -; v_gene: TRBV16; j_gene: TRBJ2-3; CDR3aa: ASSQLPRTDTQY
d_gene: TRBD2; v_gene: TRBV18; j_gene: TRBJ2-2; CDR3aa: ASSPTSGVNTGELF
d_gene: -; v_gene: TRBV14; j_gene: TRBJ2-3; CDR3aa: ASSQGTYQWDTQY
d_gene: -; v_gene: TRBV5-1; j_gene: TRBJ2-5; CDR3aa: ASSFSQGKETQY
d_gene: -; v_gene: TRBV18; j_gene: TRBJ1-5; CDR3aa: ASSPLGSNQPQH
d_gene: -; v_gene: TRBV6-6; j_gene: TRBJ2-7; CDR3aa: ASSPAEGRNYEQY